This T cell receptor beta chain is drawn from a study of blood T cell repertoires in COVID-19. Study at large: COVID-19 samples collected from the United States, Italy and Spain covered acute and convalescent phases. PBMCs, B-cell-depleted T cells, or T cells provided the cDNA or gDNA that made up the material.

Original methodology: Amplification with reference gene primers provided the estimates of nucleated cell counts. The assay was immunoSEQ multiplex PCR, and TCRdb's table has in-frame clones only and misses some. The V and J calls and clone size are taken from that table; D and trimming were inferred from the DNA. The sample has approximately 36,000 clones; 85% to 90% are singletons. Between the trimmed V and J ends, which lost 3 bases and 3 bases, there was a span of 15 bases. The CDR3 spans 15 residues. The germline V gene has CDR1 DFQATT and CDR2 SNEGSKA (reference sequence). The V and J genes are TRBV20-1 and TRBJ2-4, with D perhaps TRBD2 (5 bases). Sequences were obtained from peripheral blood. This clonotype was obtained from a man aged 60 to 69 with active or convalescent COVID-19. CDR3 nucleotides: TGCAGTGCTAGTCGGCTAGCTGACAACAAAAACATTCAGTACTTC. This encodes CSASRLADNKNIQYF.